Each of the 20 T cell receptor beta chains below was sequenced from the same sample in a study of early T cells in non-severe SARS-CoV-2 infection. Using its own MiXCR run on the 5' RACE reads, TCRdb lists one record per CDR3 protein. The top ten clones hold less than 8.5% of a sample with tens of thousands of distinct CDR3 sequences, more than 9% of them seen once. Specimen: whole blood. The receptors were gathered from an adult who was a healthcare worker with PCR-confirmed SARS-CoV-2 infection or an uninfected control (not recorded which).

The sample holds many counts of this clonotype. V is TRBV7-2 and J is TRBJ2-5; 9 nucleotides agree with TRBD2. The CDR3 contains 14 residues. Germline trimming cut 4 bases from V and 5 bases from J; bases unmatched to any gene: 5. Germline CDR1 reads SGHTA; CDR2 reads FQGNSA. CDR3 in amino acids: CASSSASGIETQYF. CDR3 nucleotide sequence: TGTGCCAGCAGCTCGGCTAGCGGGATCGAGACCCAGTACTTC.

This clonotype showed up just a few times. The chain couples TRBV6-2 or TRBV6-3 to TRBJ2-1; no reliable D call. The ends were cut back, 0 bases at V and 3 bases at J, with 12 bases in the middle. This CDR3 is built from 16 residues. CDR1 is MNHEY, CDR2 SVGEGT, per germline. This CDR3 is CASSYSLGRGYNEQFF. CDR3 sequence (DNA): TGTGCCAGCAGTTACTCGTTAGGGCGCGGCTACAATGAGCAGTTCTTC.

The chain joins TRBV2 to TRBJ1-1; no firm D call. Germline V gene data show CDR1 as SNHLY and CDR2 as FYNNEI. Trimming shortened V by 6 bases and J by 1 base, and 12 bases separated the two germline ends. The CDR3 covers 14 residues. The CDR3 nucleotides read TGTGCCAGCAGGAGACAACCAGAGAACACTGAAGCTTTCTTT. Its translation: CASRRQPENTEAFF.

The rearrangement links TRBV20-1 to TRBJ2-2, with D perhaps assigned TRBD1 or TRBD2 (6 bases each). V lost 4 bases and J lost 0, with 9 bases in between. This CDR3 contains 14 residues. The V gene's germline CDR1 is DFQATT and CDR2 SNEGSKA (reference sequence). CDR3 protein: CSAKRGANTGELFF. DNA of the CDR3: TGCAGTGCTAAGAGGGGGGCGAACACCGGGGAGCTGTTTTTT.

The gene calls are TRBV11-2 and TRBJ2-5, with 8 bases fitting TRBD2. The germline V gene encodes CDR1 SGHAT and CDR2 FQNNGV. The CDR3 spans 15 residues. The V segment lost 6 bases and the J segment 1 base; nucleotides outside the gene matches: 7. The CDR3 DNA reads TGTGCCAGCAGGCCGGGACTAGAGGTCCAAGAGACCCAGTACTTC. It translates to CASRPGLEVQETQYF.

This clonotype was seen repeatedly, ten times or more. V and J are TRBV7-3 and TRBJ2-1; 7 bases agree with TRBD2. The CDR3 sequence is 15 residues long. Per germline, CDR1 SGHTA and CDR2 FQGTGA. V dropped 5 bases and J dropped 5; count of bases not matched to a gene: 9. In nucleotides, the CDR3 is TGTGCCAGCAGCCTACAACTAGCGCTCAACAATGAGCAGTTCTTC. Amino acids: CASSLQLALNNEQFF.

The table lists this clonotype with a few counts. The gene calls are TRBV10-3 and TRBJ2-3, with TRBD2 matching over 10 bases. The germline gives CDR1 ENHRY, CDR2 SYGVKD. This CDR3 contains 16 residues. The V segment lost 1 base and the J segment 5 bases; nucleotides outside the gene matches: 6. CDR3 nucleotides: TGTGCCATCAGTGAGTTCCAGCGGGAGGGCCGAGATACGCAGTATTTT. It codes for CAISEFQREGRDTQYF.

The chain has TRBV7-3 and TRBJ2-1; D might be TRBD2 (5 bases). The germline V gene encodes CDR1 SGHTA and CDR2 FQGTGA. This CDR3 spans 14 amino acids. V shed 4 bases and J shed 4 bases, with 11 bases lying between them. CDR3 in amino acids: CASSSGGSYNEQFF. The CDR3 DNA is TGTGCCAGCAGCTCCGGAGGTAGTTACAATGAGCAGTTCTTC.

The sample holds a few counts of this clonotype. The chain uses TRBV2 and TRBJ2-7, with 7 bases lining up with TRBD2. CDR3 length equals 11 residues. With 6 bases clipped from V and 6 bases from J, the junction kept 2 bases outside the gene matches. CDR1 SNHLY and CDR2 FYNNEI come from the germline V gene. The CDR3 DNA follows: TGTGCCAGCAGAGGACTAGGCGAGCAGTACTTC. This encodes CASRGLGEQYF. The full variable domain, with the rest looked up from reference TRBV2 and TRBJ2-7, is EPEVTQTPSHQVTQMGQEVILRCVPISNHLYFYWYRQILGQKVEFLVSFYNNEISEKSEIFDDQFSVERPDGSNFTLKIRSTKLEDSAMYFCASRGLGEQYFGPGTRLTVT.

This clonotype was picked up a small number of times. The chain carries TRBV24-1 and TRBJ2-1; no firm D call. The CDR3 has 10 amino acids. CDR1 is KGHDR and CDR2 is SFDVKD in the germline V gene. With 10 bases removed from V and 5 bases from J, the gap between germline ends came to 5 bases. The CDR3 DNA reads TGTGCCACAACCGACAATGAGCAGTTCTTC. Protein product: CATTDNEQFF.

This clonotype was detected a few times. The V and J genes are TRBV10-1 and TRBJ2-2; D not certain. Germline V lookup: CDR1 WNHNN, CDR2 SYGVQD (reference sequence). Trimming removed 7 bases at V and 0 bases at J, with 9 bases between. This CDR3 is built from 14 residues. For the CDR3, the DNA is TGCGCCAGCATTAGGGCGCCGAACACCGGGGAGCTGTTTTTT. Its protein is CASIRAPNTGELFF.

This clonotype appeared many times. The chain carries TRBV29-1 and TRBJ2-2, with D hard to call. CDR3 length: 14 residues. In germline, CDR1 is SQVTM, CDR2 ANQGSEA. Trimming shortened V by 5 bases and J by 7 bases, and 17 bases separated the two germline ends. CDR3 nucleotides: TGCAGCGTTAAAGGCCATTCCTTGGGCGGGGAGCTGTTTTTT. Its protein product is CSVKGHSLGGELFF.

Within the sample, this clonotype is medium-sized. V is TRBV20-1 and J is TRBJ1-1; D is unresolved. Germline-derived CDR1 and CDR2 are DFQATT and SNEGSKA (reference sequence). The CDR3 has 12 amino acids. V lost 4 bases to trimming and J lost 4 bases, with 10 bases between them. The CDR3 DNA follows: TGCAGTGCTACCACGACCGGCACTGAAGCTTTCTTT. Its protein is CSATTTGTEAFF.

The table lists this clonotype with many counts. The CDR3 protein is CASSTLTRRNGELFF. CDR3 bases: TGTGCCAGCAGCACCCTGACCCGGCGTAACGGGGAGCTGTTTTTT. This rearrangement joins TRBV7-8 to TRBJ2-2; D gene unclear. With 5 bases removed from V and 7 bases from J, the gap between germline ends came to 17 bases. The V gene's germline CDR1 is SGHVS and CDR2 FQNEAQ. The CDR3 runs 15 residues.

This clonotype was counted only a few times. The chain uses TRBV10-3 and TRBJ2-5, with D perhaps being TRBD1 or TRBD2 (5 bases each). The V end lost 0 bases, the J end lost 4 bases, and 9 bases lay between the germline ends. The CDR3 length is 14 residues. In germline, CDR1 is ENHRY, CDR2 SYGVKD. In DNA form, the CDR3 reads TGTGCCATCAGTGAGTCTGGGGGTCGAGAGACCCAGTACTTC. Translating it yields CAISESGGRETQYF.

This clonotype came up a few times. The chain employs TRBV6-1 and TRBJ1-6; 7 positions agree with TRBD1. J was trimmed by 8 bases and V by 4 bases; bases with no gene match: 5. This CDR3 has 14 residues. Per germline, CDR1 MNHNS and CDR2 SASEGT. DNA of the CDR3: TGTGCCAGCAGTGTTGGGACAGCCTATTCACCCCTCCACTTT. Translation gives CASSVGTAYSPLHF.

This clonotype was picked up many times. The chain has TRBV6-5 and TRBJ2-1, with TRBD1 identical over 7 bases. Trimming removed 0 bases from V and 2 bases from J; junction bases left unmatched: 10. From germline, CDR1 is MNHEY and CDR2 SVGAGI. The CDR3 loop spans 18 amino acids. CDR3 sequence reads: CASSYSFQGDIAYNEQFF. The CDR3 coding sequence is TGTGCCAGCAGTTACTCATTCCAGGGGGACATTGCCTACAATGAGCAGTTCTTC.

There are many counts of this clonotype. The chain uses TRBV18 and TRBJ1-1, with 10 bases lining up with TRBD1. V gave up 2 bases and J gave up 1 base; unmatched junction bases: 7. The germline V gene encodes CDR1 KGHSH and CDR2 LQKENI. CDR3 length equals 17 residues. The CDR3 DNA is TGTGCCAGCTCACCAGTCCCGGGACAGGGGTCGAACACTGAAGCTTTCTTT. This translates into CASSPVPGQGSNTEAFF.

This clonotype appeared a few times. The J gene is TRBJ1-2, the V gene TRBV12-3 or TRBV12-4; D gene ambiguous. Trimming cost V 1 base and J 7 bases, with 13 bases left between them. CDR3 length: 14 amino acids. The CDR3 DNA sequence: TGTGCCAGCAGTTTAGGCGTGGGCCCAAGTGGCTACACCTTC. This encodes CASSLGVGPSGYTF.

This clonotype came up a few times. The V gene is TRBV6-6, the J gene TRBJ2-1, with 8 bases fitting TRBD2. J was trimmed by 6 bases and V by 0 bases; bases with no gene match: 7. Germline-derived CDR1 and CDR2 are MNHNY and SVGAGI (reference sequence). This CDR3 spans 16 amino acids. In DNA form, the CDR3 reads TGTGCCAGCAGTTACTCCCCCTTGAGCGGGAGCAATGAGCAGTTCTTC. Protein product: CASSYSPLSGSNEQFF.